These 27 T cell receptor beta chains originate from one sample sequenced in a study of control samples from healthy donors and cancer patients. Measured with immunoSEQ multiplex PCR; TCRdb has only the in-frame clones, and not every one. Altogether tens of thousands of clones are present, less than 90% being singletons, with the ten largest covering 4%. The sample was blood. The source of these receptors is a woman in her fifties or sixties in good health.

V gene TRBV27 combines with J gene TRBJ1-5; D possibly corresponds to TRBD1 (6 bases). Trimming took 6 bases from V and 0 from J, leaving 12 bases between them. The CDR3 is 15 amino acids. Germline V gene lookup returns CDR1 MNHEY and CDR2 SMNVEV (reference sequence). The CDR3 loop reads CASSRTVNSNQPQHF. CDR3 nucleotide sequence: TGTGCCAGCAGCCGGACAGTGAATAGCAATCAGCCCCAGCATTTT.

The table lists this clone with a count of one. The chain recombines TRBV5-1 with TRBJ1-2; 9 bases match TRBD1. Germline V gene data show CDR1 as SGHRS and CDR2 as YFSETQ. V lost 0 bases, J lost 8 bases, and 2 bases stayed unmatched. CDR3 length equals 13 residues. CDR3 amino acids: CASSLATGGGYTF. The DNA of the CDR3 is TGCGCCAGCAGCTTGGCTACAGGGGGCGGCTACACCTTC.

Of note for this clone: This same CDR3 is encoded by further DNA sequences in the sample. The genes are TRBV9 and TRBJ1-6, with D uncertain. Germline assignment: CDR1 SGDLS and CDR2 YYNGEE. Trimming took 0 bases from V and 7 from J, leaving 8 bases between them. The CDR3 contains 14 residues. This CDR3 reads CASSVGPENSPLHF. The CDR3 DNA reads TGTGCCAGCAGCGTAGGGCCTGAGAATTCACCCCTCCACTTT.

The rearrangement uses TRBV3-1 (or the pseudogene TRBV3-2) and TRBJ2-1, with TRBD2 matching 14 bases. CDR1 is LGHDT and CDR2 is YNNKEL in the germline V gene (reference sequence). The CDR3 length is 16 residues. V lost 5 bases and J lost 12; bases outside the gene matches: 12. The CDR3 nucleotides read TGTGCCAGCAGCTCACCAGGGACTAGCGGGAGAGACGTGCAGTTCTTC. Residues: CASSSPGTSGRDVQFF.

The V call is TRBV11-2, the J call TRBJ1-2, with 10 bases lining up with TRBD1. Germline CDR1 is SGHAT and CDR2 is FQNNGV. V lost 2 bases to trimming and J lost 1 base; unmatched junction nucleotides: 4. The CDR3 has 16 residues. Here the CDR3 reads CASSLRDRGLNYGYTF. CDR3 nucleotides: TGTGCCAGCAGCTTAAGGGACAGGGGCCTTAACTATGGCTACACCTTC. The full variable domain, in which reference TRBV11-2 and TRBJ1-2 provide the parts outside the CDR3, is EAGVAQSPRYKIIEKRQSVAFWCNPISGHATLYWYQQILGQGPKLLIQFQNNGVVDDSQLPKDRFSAERLKGVDSTLKIQPAKLEDSAVYLCASSLRDRGLNYGYTFGSGTRLTVV.

The V and J genes are TRBV7-8 and TRBJ2-2; D gene ambiguous. Per the germline V gene, CDR1 is SGHVS and CDR2 is FQNEAQ. V was clipped by 2 bases and J by 2 bases, with 15 bases between them. The CDR3 extends over 17 amino acids. CDR3 bases: TGTGCCAGCAGCTTACATGGCTCCGACTCCAACACCGGGGAGCTGTTTTTT. It encodes CASSLHGSDSNTGELFF.

This chain connects TRBV9 to TRBJ2-1, with TRBD2 matching 16 bases. This CDR3 is 17 amino acids long. J was trimmed by 4 bases and V by 4 bases; bases with no gene match: 5. The germline CDR1 and CDR2 sequences are SGDLS and YYNGEE. The CDR3 DNA is TGTGCCAGCAGCCAAGGGACTAGCGGGAGGGGATACAATGAGCAGTTCTTC. Translated: CASSQGTSGRGYNEQFF.

Regarding this clone: Additional DNA sequences in this sample encode the identical CDR3. This rearrangement joins TRBV7-9 to TRBJ2-2; the D is unclear. The germline V gene has CDR1 SEHNR and CDR2 FQNEAQ (reference sequence). The CDR3 runs 12 residues. V shed 2 bases and J shed 8 bases, with 6 bases lying between them. CDR3: CASSLSTGELFF. CDR3 DNA: TGTGCCAGCAGCTTAAGCACTGGGGAGCTGTTTTTT.

This rearrangement joins TRBV28 to TRBJ2-7; 10 bases map to TRBD2. Germline V CDR1 and CDR2: MDHEN, SYDVKM. Trimming removed 5 bases from V and 0 bases from J; junction bases left unmatched: 16. The CDR3 contains 19 residues. The CDR3 bases are TGTGCCAGCAGTGGCAGGGGGGACGGACTAGCGGTACTCTCCTACGAGCAGTACTTC. The encoded protein is CASSGRGDGLAVLSYEQYF.

V and J are TRBV20-1 and TRBJ2-7, with 8 bases aligning to TRBD2. Germline lookup yields CDR1 DFQATT and CDR2 SNEGSKA (reference sequence). The ends lost 3 bases at V and 0 bases at J; junction bases unmatched: 4. The CDR3 totals 14 residues. The CDR3 DNA is TGCAGTGCTAGTTTTAGCGGGGTCTCCTACGAGCAGTACTTC. Protein product: CSASFSGVSYEQYF.

This chain connects TRBV19 to TRBJ1-1, with D tentatively TRBD1 (5 bases). The ends were cut back, 9 bases at V and 0 bases at J, with 14 bases in the middle. Germline CDR1 is LNHDA and CDR2 is SQIVND (reference sequence). The CDR3 has 14 residues. The CDR3 loop reads CASGKQAMNTEAFF. The CDR3, as DNA: TGTGCCAGCGGAAAACAGGCCATGAACACTGAAGCTTTCTTT.

This chain joins TRBV5-4 and TRBJ2-7, with 12 nucleotides matching TRBD2. After removal of 0 bases from V and 3 bases from J, the junction contained 4 bases not matched to a gene. This CDR3 has 16 amino acids. Germline V gives CDR1 SGHNT, CDR2 YYREEE (reference sequence). CDR3 in DNA: TGTGCCAGCAGCTTGGAACTAGCGGGAGGCGGCTACGAGCAGTACTTC. Translation gives CASSLELAGGGYEQYF.

The rearrangement links TRBV4-1 to TRBJ2-3, with D unclear. CDR1 is MGHRA and CDR2 is YSYEKL in the germline V gene. This CDR3 has 16 residues. V lost 4 bases and J lost 0, with 14 bases in between. The CDR3 bases are TGCGCCAGCAGCCTCGGACCGACGACTAGCACAGATACGCAGTATTTT. Protein: CASSLGPTTSTDTQYF.

The count of this clone is one. This chain joins TRBV7-2 and TRBJ2-2; possibly TRBD1 for D (5 bases). CDR3 length equals 15 residues. Germline-derived CDR1 and CDR2 are SGHTA and FQGNSA. The V gene lost 6 bases and the J gene lost 3 bases, with 14 bases spanning the gap. CDR3 in DNA: TGTGCCAGCAGTACCCGACAGTGGGACACCGGGGAGCTGTTTTTT. It specifies CASSTRQWDTGELFF.

V usage is TRBV27 and J usage is TRBJ2-4; 8 bases align to TRBD2. The CDR3 is 14 amino acids. Germline CDR1 reads MNHEY; CDR2 reads SMNVEV (reference sequence). The J segment lost 6 bases and the V segment lost 2 bases, leaving 3 bases of the junction unmatched. CDR3 in DNA: TGTGCCAGCAGTTTAGGGACTAGGGCAAACATTCAGTACTTC. This encodes CASSLGTRANIQYF.

This chain joins TRBV5-8 and TRBJ2-7; D is perhaps TRBD1 (5 bases). Trimming removed 2 bases from V and 4 bases from J, with 13 bases in between. Germline V gives CDR1 SGHTS, CDR2 YDEGEE. The CDR3 consists of 14 residues. The CDR3 DNA reads TGTGCCAGCAGCTTAGAGGCAGGGAAATACGAGCAGTACTTC. Residues: CASSLEAGKYEQYF.

This clone was seen a single time. The chain combines TRBV5-1 with TRBJ1-1; 7 nucleotides match TRBD1. The CDR3 sequence is 14 residues long. V shed 2 bases and J 4 bases; nucleotides not matched to a gene: 5. The germline V gene has CDR1 SGHRS and CDR2 YFSETQ. The DNA for the CDR3 is TGCGCCAGCAGCTTAGGGGGACAGACCACTGAAGCTTTCTTT. Translating gives CASSLGGQTTEAFF.

The V gene is TRBV2, the J gene TRBJ1-4; TRBD1 is a possible D gene (6 bases). The V end lost 8 bases, the J end lost 5 bases, and 18 bases lay between the germline ends. This CDR3 has 15 amino acids. The germline V gene has CDR1 SNHLY and CDR2 FYNNEI. Here the CDR3 reads CASRRTDPVNEKLFF. The CDR3 DNA is TGTGCCAGCCGCAGGACAGACCCCGTAAATGAAAAACTGTTTTTT.

The J gene is TRBJ2-7, the V gene TRBV28; 9 bases are shared with TRBD2. Germline lookup yields CDR1 MDHEN and CDR2 SYDVKM. The CDR3 has 19 residues. V dropped 6 bases and J dropped 3; count of bases not matched to a gene: 21. The CDR3 protein is CASSGSGRGLISRNYEQYF. CDR3 coding DNA: TGTGCCAGCAGCGGTAGCGGGAGAGGGTTAATTAGTAGAAACTACGAGCAGTACTTC.

The chain links TRBV10-3 to TRBJ2-7; TRBD1 matches at 10 bases. Trimming removed 5 bases from V and 2 bases from J; junction bases left unmatched: 3. Germline V gene data show CDR1 as ENHRY and CDR2 as SYGVKD. The CDR3 extends over 14 amino acids. The CDR3 loop reads CAISPGTGAYEQYF. The CDR3 DNA is TGTGCCATCAGTCCCGGGACAGGGGCCTACGAGCAGTACTTC.

This chain links TRBV12-3 or TRBV12-4 with TRBJ2-7; D is ambiguous. V dropped 5 bases and J dropped 0 bases, with 8 bases sitting between them. CDR3 length: 13 amino acids. In nucleotides, the CDR3 is TGTGCCAGCAGTACGGGTTTCTCCTACGAGCAGTACTTC. Translation: CASSTGFSYEQYF.

In DNA form, the CDR3 reads TGTGCCATCAGTGGACCCAGGGCCCCCCCCCAGTACTTC. Residues: CAISGPRAPPQYF. This chain connects TRBV10-3 to TRBJ2-5; tentatively, D is TRBD1 (5 bases). The CDR3 totals 13 residues. Germline V gene sequence: CDR1 ENHRY, CDR2 SYGVKD. With 4 bases removed from V and 9 bases from J, the gap between germline ends came to 15 bases.

The chain carries TRBV11-2 and TRBJ2-3, with 14 bases lining up with TRBD2. V shed 1 base, J shed 7 bases, and the junction held 7 bases outside the gene matches. Germline V gene data show CDR1 as SGHAT and CDR2 as FQNNGV. This CDR3 has 17 residues. CDR3 protein: CASSLVGTSGSINTQYF. CDR3 bases: TGTGCCAGCAGCTTAGTCGGGACTAGCGGGAGTATAAATACGCAGTATTTT.

The chain uses TRBV28 and TRBJ1-2, with D uncertain. V was cut by 2 bases and J by 5 bases, with 15 bases left in between. CDR1 MDHEN and CDR2 SYDVKM come from the germline V gene. The length of the CDR3 is 15 residues. CDR3 in amino acids: CASSLGRPHGYGYTF. The DNA of the CDR3 is TGTGCCAGCAGTTTAGGGAGGCCTCATGGGTATGGCTACACCTTC.

The CDR3 reads CASTAGGPRDTQYF. Written as DNA, the CDR3 is TGTGCCAGTACGGCAGGGGGACCCCGGGATACGCAGTATTTT. The chain is built from TRBV19 and TRBJ2-3; 7 nucleotides line up with TRBD1. V was clipped by 7 bases and J by 6 bases; unmatched bases: 10. Germline V gene sequence: CDR1 LNHDA, CDR2 SQIVND (reference sequence). This CDR3 is 14 amino acids long.

The chain recombines TRBV18 with TRBJ1-2, with D unclear. The CDR3 has 15 residues. The V end was cut by 0 bases, the J end by 4 bases, with 12 bases between. CDR1 is KGHSH and CDR2 is LQKENI in the germline V gene. This CDR3 reads CASSPPYERIYGYTF. CDR3 bases: TGTGCCAGCTCACCACCCTATGAGAGAATCTATGGCTACACCTTC.

This chain uses TRBV28 with TRBJ1-3, with no clear D. There are 15 residues in the CDR3. V shed 3 bases and J shed 8 bases, with 17 bases lying between them. Germline CDR1 MDHEN, CDR2 SYDVKM. The CDR3 protein is CASSFYDGDADTIYF. The CDR3 nucleotides are TGTGCCAGCAGTTTCTACGATGGTGACGCGGACACCATATATTTT.